This entry lists 26 T cell receptor beta chains sequenced from one sample in a study of blood T cell repertoires in COVID-19 (dated by TCRdb to 2020 to 2022). The library was made by the immunoSEQ multiplex PCR assay. Held by TCRdb, this immuneACCESS table contains in-frame sequences only and omits some clones. Under half of the omission traces to an unresolved V gene where checked; the cause of the rest is unknown. The sample contains 35,000 to 45,000 clones, roughly 80% of them found a single time. Roughly 28% of the sample comes from the top ten. Material for sequencing was peripheral blood. Receptors were obtained from a woman in her 70s with acute or convalescent COVID-19.

The chain couples TRBV4-3 to TRBJ1-4; D is perhaps TRBD1 (5 bases). V gave up 4 bases and J gave up 3 bases, with 12 bases separating them. This CDR3 spans 15 amino acids. Germline CDR1 and CDR2: LGHNA and YSLEER. DNA of the CDR3: TGCGCCAGCAGCCTCGCACAGGCCGCTAATGAAAAACTGTTTTTT. Protein product: CASSLAQAANEKLFF.

This clone was counted between two and nine times. The chain has TRBV7-2 and TRBJ2-7; 8 bases match TRBD2. Germline CDR1 reads SGHTA; CDR2 reads FQGNSA. This CDR3 is built from 12 residues. With 5 bases clipped from V and 6 bases from J, the junction kept 3 bases outside the gene matches. The CDR3, as DNA: TGTGCCAGCAGCATACGGGGGGGCGAGCAGTACTTC. Its translation is CASSIRGGEQYF.

The V gene is TRBV6-5, the J gene TRBJ1-1, with D perhaps TRBD1 (5 bases). The CDR3 has 13 amino acids. Trimming took off 7 bases at V and 7 bases at J, with 16 bases between the two ends. From germline, CDR1 is MNHEY and CDR2 SVGAGI. DNA for the CDR3: TGTGCCAGCACCAAGTCGGGGGTCGGTGAAGCTTTCTTT. Amino acid sequence: CASTKSGVGEAFF.

The sample holds a few counts of this clone. This sequence joins TRBV28 and TRBJ2-7; 8 nucleotides align to TRBD1. Germline trimming cut 1 base from V and 6 bases from J; bases unmatched to any gene: 8. The CDR3 loop spans 15 amino acids. Germline CDR1 is MDHEN and CDR2 is SYDVKM. This chain's CDR3 is CASSLFTGGILEQYF. The CDR3 DNA sequence: TGTGCCAGCAGTTTATTTACAGGGGGGATCCTCGAGCAGTACTTC.

The chain uses TRBV6-5 and TRBJ1-3; the D is unclear. The V end was cut by 2 bases, the J end by 3 bases, with 5 bases between. The CDR3 consists of 13 residues. Germline V gene data show CDR1 as MNHEY and CDR2 as SVGAGI. CDR3 residues: CASSYTYGNTIYF. CDR3 in DNA: TGTGCCAGCAGTTACACATATGGAAACACCATATATTTT.

There are a few counts of this clone. The chain links TRBV19 to TRBJ1-2, with D hard to call. Trimming removed 5 bases from V and 7 bases from J, with 20 bases in between. The CDR3 spans 15 residues. CDR1 and CDR2 from the germline V gene are LNHDA and SQIVND (reference sequence). The CDR3 DNA reads TGTGCCAGTAGTGCGGGGATCACTACACCCGCTGGCTACACCTTC. Amino acids: CASSAGITTPAGYTF.

This clone appeared a single time. This rearrangement joins TRBV9 to TRBJ2-7, with TRBD2 matching 14 bases. CDR3 size: 16 residues. The V gene's germline CDR1 is SGDLS and CDR2 YYNGEE. V lost 4 bases and J lost 3; bases outside the gene matches: 6. DNA of the CDR3: TGTGCCAGCAGCTCCGGGACTAGCGGGGGCTACTACGAGCAGTACTTC. Translated, it gives CASSSGTSGGYYEQYF.

The sample holds one count of this clone. V gene TRBV9 combines with J gene TRBJ2-2; 11 bases are shared with TRBD2. CDR3 length: 19 amino acids. V was pared by 2 bases and J by 0 bases, with 9 bases of the junction left unmatched. Germline V gives CDR1 SGDLS, CDR2 YYNGEE. For the CDR3, the DNA is TGTGCCAGCAGCGTGATAGCGGGAGGGTCCCCTTCGAACACCGGGGAGCTGTTTTTT. Its protein is CASSVIAGGSPSNTGELFF.

The CDR3 DNA is TGTGCCATCACCGAAGCGGGACTCTACGAGCAGTACTTC. Translating it yields CAITEAGLYEQYF. This sequence joins TRBV10-3 and TRBJ2-7; 7 nucleotides match TRBD2. V lost 7 bases and J lost 3; bases outside the gene matches: 6. CDR1 ENHRY and CDR2 SYGVKD come from the germline V gene. The CDR3 runs 13 residues.

The CDR3 here is CASSRELDRGGNYGYTF. The CDR3, as DNA: TGTGCCAGCAGCCGTGAACTAGACAGGGGAGGGAACTATGGCTACACCTTC. The chain uses TRBV5-5 and TRBJ1-2; 8 bases align to TRBD1. With V trimmed by 4 bases and J by 2 bases, 13 bases remained unmatched. Germline CDR1 SGHKS, CDR2 YYEKEE (reference sequence). This CDR3 region has 17 residues.

The chain has TRBV5-4 and TRBJ2-3; a weak D match, TRBD2 (6 bases). CDR3 length: 15 residues. With 2 bases removed from V and 4 bases from J, the gap between germline ends came to 14 bases. The germline V gene has CDR1 SGHNT and CDR2 YYREEE (reference sequence). In DNA form, the CDR3 reads TGTGCCAGCAGCTTCACGAGCGGGCCGCCAGATACGCAGTATTTT. Its translation is CASSFTSGPPDTQYF.

This clone occurred many times. The V and J genes are TRBV7-8 and TRBJ1-5; no clear D gene. Deletions cut 2 bases from V and 4 bases from J, with 12 bases between. The germline gives CDR1 SGHVS, CDR2 FQNEAQ. CDR3 length: 15 residues. The CDR3 spells CASSLIAGINQPQHF. CDR3 coding DNA: TGTGCCAGCAGCTTAATCGCGGGGATAAATCAGCCCCAGCATTTT.

This chain links TRBV10-1 with TRBJ2-3, with TRBD2 matching over 12 bases. Trimming at V came to 5 bases and at J to 1 base, leaving 4 bases not matched to a gene. Per germline, CDR1 WNHNN and CDR2 SYGVQD (reference sequence). This CDR3 is 16 amino acids long. The CDR3: CASSRTSGTGTDTQYF. Written as DNA, the CDR3 is TGCGCCAGCAGTAGGACTAGCGGGACTGGCACAGATACGCAGTATTTT.

This sequence joins TRBV28 and TRBJ1-3; a weak D match, TRBD1 (5 bases). The CDR3 has 13 amino acids. In germline, CDR1 is MDHEN, CDR2 SYDVKM. V was clipped by 5 bases and J by 4 bases, with 9 bases between them. As DNA, the CDR3 is TGTGCCAGCAGTCTTAGACAGGGAAACACCATATATTTT. This encodes CASSLRQGNTIYF.

This clone came up a few times. This chain joins TRBV19 and TRBJ2-7, with D maybe TRBD1 (5 bases). This CDR3 region has 13 residues. Trimming pared 4 bases from V and 3 bases from J, leaving 10 bases between. Germline V gene data show CDR1 as LNHDA and CDR2 as SQIVND (reference sequence). The CDR3 loop reads CASSKQVNYEQYF. CDR3 nucleotides: TGTGCCAGTAGTAAACAGGTCAACTACGAGCAGTACTTC.

The chain has TRBV9 and TRBJ1-2, with a weak D call TRBD1 (5 bases). The CDR3 consists of 17 residues. V was cut by 3 bases and J by 0 bases, with 18 bases left in between. The germline gives CDR1 SGDLS, CDR2 YYNGEE. The CDR3 here is CASSALDGGAPNYGYTF. The CDR3, as DNA: TGTGCCAGCAGCGCCCTCGACGGCGGGGCTCCTAACTATGGCTACACCTTC.

The chain employs TRBV5-5 and TRBJ2-1, with D uncertain. From germline, CDR1 is SGHKS and CDR2 YYEKEE (reference sequence). CDR3 length: 15 amino acids. V was pared by 0 bases and J by 4 bases, with 11 bases between. CDR3 protein: CASSLALVRYNEQFF. CDR3 coding DNA: TGTGCCAGCAGCTTGGCCCTAGTGCGATACAATGAGCAGTTCTTC. The variable domain in full, completed from reference TRBV5-5 and TRBJ2-1, reads DAGVTQSPTHLIKTRGQQVTLRCSPISGHKSVSWYQQVLGQGPQFIFQYYEKEERGRGNFPDRFSARQFPNYSSELNVNALLLGDSALYLCASSLALVRYNEQFFGPGTRLTVL.

The chain uses TRBV18 and TRBJ2-2, with unresolved D. Trimming cost V 6 bases and J 5 bases, with 16 bases left between them. The CDR3 sequence is 15 residues long. CDR1 KGHSH and CDR2 LQKENI come from the germline V gene. The CDR3 DNA is TGTGCCAGCTCGGCGACAAGGCCCTTGACCGGGGAGCTGTTTTTT. Protein sequence: CASSATRPLTGELFF. The full variable domain, completed using reference TRBV18 and TRBJ2-2, is NAGVMQNPRHLVRRRGQEARLRCSPMKGHSHVYWYRQLPEEGLKFMVYLQKENIIDESGMPKERFSAEFPKEGPSILRIQQVVRGDSAAYFCASSATRPLTGELFFGEGSRLTVL.

This clone showed up just a few times. This rearrangement joins TRBV13 to TRBJ2-7, with 8 bases identical to TRBD1. V was clipped by 4 bases and J by 7 bases; unmatched bases: 15. The CDR3 is 16 residues long. Per germline, CDR1 PRHDT and CDR2 FYEKMQ (reference sequence). This CDR3 reads CASSYSGAGGSYEQYF. In DNA, the CDR3 is TGTGCCAGCAGCTATTCCGGGGCAGGGGGCTCGTATGAGCAGTACTTC. Looking up the rest from reference TRBV13 and TRBJ2-7 gives the full variable domain: AAGVIQSPRHLIKEKRETATLKCYPIPRHDTVYWYQQGPGQDPQFLISFYEKMQSDKGSIPDRFSAQQFSDYHSELNMSSLELGDSALYFCASSYSGAGGSYEQYFGPGTRLTVT.

V usage is TRBV13 and J usage is TRBJ2-7, with 9 bases matching TRBD2. CDR1 is PRHDT and CDR2 is FYEKMQ in the germline V gene (reference sequence). Unmatched junction bases numbered 18, after V lost 5 bases and J lost 4 bases. This CDR3 is 18 amino acids long. The CDR3 is CASSPAGRAGGLRYEQYF. The DNA of the CDR3 is TGTGCCAGCAGCCCAGCGGGGCGAGCGGGAGGCCTACGGTACGAGCAGTACTTC.

The J gene is TRBJ2-1, the V gene TRBV28, with 7 positions matching TRBD2. This CDR3 spans 15 amino acids. CDR1 is MDHEN, CDR2 SYDVKM, per germline. Trimming cost V 2 bases and J 5 bases; bases outside gene matches: 6. In nucleotides, the CDR3 is TGTGCCAGCAGTTTAAGGTGGCTAGCGGACAATGAGCAGTTCTTC. It specifies CASSLRWLADNEQFF.

The V gene is TRBV23-1, the J gene TRBJ1-3; 8 bases are shared with TRBD1. TRBV23-1 is treated as an ORF (open reading frame) with a function not yet certain. V was clipped by 2 bases and J by 4 bases; unmatched bases: 7. The CDR3 covers 16 residues. The CDR3 region is CASSQRARGRGNTIYF. Written as DNA, the CDR3 is TGCGCCAGCAGTCAAAGGGCCAGGGGGCGGGGAAACACCATATATTTT.

CDR3 sequence reads: CASSLQGGSGGGTDTQYF. The DNA of the CDR3 is TGTGCCAGCAGCTTACAGGGAGGTAGCGGGGGGGGCACAGATACGCAGTATTTT. J is TRBJ2-3 and V is TRBV7-3; 11 bases are a match to TRBD2. V dropped 2 bases and J dropped 1; count of bases not matched to a gene: 8. Germline-derived CDR1 and CDR2 are SGHTA and FQGTGA. The CDR3 is made up of 18 amino acids.

This chain joins TRBV7-2 and TRBJ1-2; 12 bases fit TRBD1. The CDR3 runs 16 residues. Germline V CDR1 and CDR2: SGHTA, FQGNSA. With V trimmed by 4 bases and J by 4 bases, 7 bases remained unmatched. Here the CDR3 DNA reads TGTGCCAGCAGCTCCTCCGGGACAGGGGGCCTCTATGGCTACACCTTC. It specifies CASSSSGTGGLYGYTF.

The DNA for the CDR3 is TGTGCCAGCAGGAAGACAGGTGGGCATGAGCAGTTCTTC. Amino acid sequence: CASRKTGGHEQFF. This chain uses TRBV28 with TRBJ2-1; TRBD1 is a possible D gene (6 bases). V lost 6 bases, J lost 8 bases, and 14 bases lay in between. Germline V gene lookup returns CDR1 MDHEN and CDR2 SYDVKM. The CDR3 consists of 13 residues.

V and J are TRBV5-1 and TRBJ1-3; 8 bases align to TRBD1. Germline CDR1 reads SGHRS; CDR2 reads YFSETQ. The V and J ends lost 4 bases and 0 bases, in that order; junction bases with no gene match: 6. The CDR3 length is 16 residues. This chain's CDR3 is CASSPDRASSGNTIYF. For the CDR3, the DNA is TGCGCCAGCAGCCCGGACAGGGCGAGCTCTGGAAACACCATATATTTT.